This TCR beta chain stems from a study of technical replicates of blood from several donors. This table comes from immunoSEQ multiplex PCR, and its TCRdb copy is limited to in-frame clones, with some not included. Of approximately 81,000 clones listed, nearly 96% are singletons. CDR1 and CDR2 from the germline V gene are SGHRS and YFSETQ. This CDR3 is 17 amino acids long. The J segment lost 7 bases and the V segment lost 2 bases, leaving 15 bases of the junction unmatched. This clonotype was sampled from a human donor in good health. Sequences were obtained from T cells isolated from PBMCs. The rearrangement joins TRBV5-1 to TRBJ2-1; TRBD1 matches 7 bases. The CDR3 region is CASSFPRTGVLSNEQFF. Written as DNA, the CDR3 is TGCGCCAGCAGCTTCCCGAGGACAGGAGTATTGAGTAATGAGCAGTTCTTC. The variable domain in full, completed from reference TRBV5-1 and TRBJ2-1, reads KAGVTQTPRYLIKTRGQQVTLSCSPISGHRSVSWYQQTPGQGLQFLFEYFSETQRNKGNFPGRFSGRQFSNSRSEMNVSTLELGDSALYLCASSFPRTGVLSNEQFFGPGTRLTVL.